The sequence of this T cell receptor (beta chain) was determined in a study of T cells in Graves' hyperthyroidism and ophthalmopathy. The PBMCs studied were ones that came from approximately 9.9 ml fresh peripheral blood. The study's findings and limits: Clonotypes that were expanded in thyroid above 0.001 mostly appeared in blood too. The model anticipated ophthalmopathy a median about 6.5 months pre-onset.

Amplification of TCR beta CDR3 regions was performed using RNA transcripts as template. The HTBI primer set served for first-round RT-PCR of the TCR CDR3. MiXCR, run by TCRdb on the multiplex PCR reads, gives a single entry per CDR3 protein. The sample yields about 360,000 distinct CDR3 sequences, roughly an eighth seen once. Notes on this clonotype: Its antigen is still unknown.

Losses at the gene ends were 3 bases for V and 6 bases for J; bases not matched to a gene: 6. The length of the CDR3 is 15 residues. Germline lookup yields CDR1 SEHNR and CDR2 FQNEAQ (reference sequence). The rearrangement uses TRBV7-9 and TRBJ2-1; 9 positions match TRBD2. This receptor was identified in a woman younger than 35 with Graves' hyperthyroidism. The sequenced sample was blood. CDR3 coding DNA: TGTGCCAGCAGCTTGCGGGCTAGCGGGACCAATGAGCAGTTCTTC. Residues: CASSLRASGTNEQFF.